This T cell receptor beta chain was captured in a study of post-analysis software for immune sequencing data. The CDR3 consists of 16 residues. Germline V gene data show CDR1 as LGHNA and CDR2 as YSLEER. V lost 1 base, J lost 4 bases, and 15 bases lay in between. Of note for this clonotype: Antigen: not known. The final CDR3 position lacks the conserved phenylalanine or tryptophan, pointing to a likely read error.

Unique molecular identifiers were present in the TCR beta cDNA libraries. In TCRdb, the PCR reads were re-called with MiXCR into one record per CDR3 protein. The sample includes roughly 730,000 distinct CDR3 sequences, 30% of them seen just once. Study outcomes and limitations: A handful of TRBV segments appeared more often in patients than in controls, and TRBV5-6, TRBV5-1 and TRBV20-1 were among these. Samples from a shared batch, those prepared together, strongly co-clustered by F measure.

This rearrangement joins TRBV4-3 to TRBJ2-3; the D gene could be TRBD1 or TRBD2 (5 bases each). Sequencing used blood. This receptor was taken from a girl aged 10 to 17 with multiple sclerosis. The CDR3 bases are TGCGCCAGCAGCCAAGGAGGGGTTTTAAATGCAGATACGCAGTATGTT. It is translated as CASSQGGVLNADTQYV.